A single sample is the source of the 29 T cell receptor beta chains below, sequenced in a study of blood T cell repertoires in COVID-19. Sequencing used immunoSEQ multiplex PCR; TCRdb keeps in-frame clones, though not all of them. The sample shows around 100,000 clones, around four fifths of them seen only once. The sequencing sample was made of peripheral blood. The receptors originated from a man aged 55 to 69 with acute or convalescent COVID-19.

The chain is built from TRBV6-5 and TRBJ1-5, with a tentative D call TRBD1 (5 bases). The CDR3 covers 13 residues. Germline assignment: CDR1 MNHEY and CDR2 SVGAGI. Between the trimmed V and J ends, which lost 6 bases and 4 bases, there was a span of 10 bases. The CDR3, as DNA: TGTGCCAGCAGCCAGCAGGGTAATCAGCCCCAGCATTTT. This sequence encodes CASSQQGNQPQHF.

Concerning this clone itself: In the same sample, other DNA sequences code for this CDR3. The genes are TRBV7-8 and TRBJ1-1; 8 bases align to TRBD1. V dropped 1 base and J dropped 2; count of bases not matched to a gene: 3. Germline CDR1 reads SGHVS; CDR2 reads FQNEAQ. There are 15 residues in the CDR3. DNA for the CDR3: TGTGCCAGCAGCTTAGTGGACAGGGCAAACACTGAAGCTTTCTTT. Its translation is CASSLVDRANTEAFF.

V is TRBV5-4 and J is TRBJ2-7, with D tentatively TRBD1 (6 bases). V shed 3 bases and J shed 2 bases, with 12 bases lying between them. The CDR3 is 14 amino acids. The germline V gene encodes CDR1 SGHNT and CDR2 YYREEE (reference sequence). This chain's CDR3 is CASSWGLSTYEQYF. The CDR3 bases are TGTGCCAGCAGCTGGGGGCTTTCAACCTACGAGCAGTACTTC.

The chain's CDR3 is CASSQAAGAYNEQFF. As DNA, the CDR3 is TGTGCCAGCAGCCAAGCGGCGGGCGCTTACAATGAGCAGTTCTTC. V gene TRBV4-2 combines with J gene TRBJ2-1, with a weak D call TRBD2 (5 bases). V lost 1 base to trimming and J lost 4 bases, with 11 bases between them. CDR3 length: 15 residues. Germline values: CDR1 LGHNA, CDR2 YNFKEQ.

The chain employs TRBV2 and TRBJ1-5; TRBD1 matches 7 bases. This CDR3 is built from 14 residues. Trimming at V came to 5 bases and at J to 3 bases, leaving 4 bases not matched to a gene. Germline CDR1 SNHLY, CDR2 FYNNEI. The CDR3 is CASSHGQDNQPQHF. The CDR3 DNA reads TGTGCCAGCAGTCATGGACAGGACAATCAGCCCCAGCATTTT.

This chain uses TRBV7-9 with TRBJ2-3; perhaps TRBD2 as D (7 bases). CDR1 is SEHNR and CDR2 is FQNEAQ in the germline V gene (reference sequence). V was trimmed by 2 bases and J by 2 bases, leaving 17 bases between them. The CDR3 extends over 17 amino acids. The CDR3 nucleotides are TGTGCCAGCAGCTTATTCCTCGGCGGGGGCATCACAGATACGCAGTATTTT. As protein: CASSLFLGGGITDTQYF.

The genes are TRBV10-3 and TRBJ2-1; the match to TRBD2 covers 11 bases. This CDR3 contains 14 residues. Trimming removed 8 bases from V and 4 bases from J; junction bases left unmatched: 4. The germline CDR1 and CDR2 sequences are ENHRY and SYGVKD. CDR3 nucleotide sequence: TGTGCCATCTTTAGCGGGGGGGCATACAATGAGCAGTTCTTC. Amino acids: CAIFSGGAYNEQFF.

J is TRBJ1-6 and V is TRBV4-2; D might be TRBD1 (6 bases). This CDR3 comprises 17 residues. V was pared by 4 bases and J by 7 bases, with 20 bases between. CDR1 LGHNA and CDR2 YNFKEQ come from the germline V gene. The CDR3, as DNA: TGTGCCAGCAGCCTCGGAGACCTACAGGGTAGGAATTCACCCCTCCACTTT. Its protein product is CASSLGDLQGRNSPLHF.

The chain uses TRBV7-2 and TRBJ2-1; D gene unclear. The CDR3 contains 15 residues. The germline V gene encodes CDR1 SGHTA and CDR2 FQGNSA. With 5 bases removed from V and 0 bases from J, the gap between germline ends came to 11 bases. CDR3 sequence (DNA): TGTGCCAGCAGCCCCGCGTCGAGCTCCTACAATGAGCAGTTCTTC. This gives the protein CASSPASSSYNEQFF.

The chain has TRBV6-6 and TRBJ2-1; 7 bases match TRBD1. Losses at the gene ends were 2 bases for V and 4 bases for J; bases not matched to a gene: 5. The germline V gene has CDR1 MNHNY and CDR2 SVGAGI (reference sequence). The length of the CDR3 is 15 residues. CDR3 in DNA: TGTGCCAGCAGTTACCCCGGGACAGCTTACAATGAGCAGTTCTTC. It specifies CASSYPGTAYNEQFF.

The chain links TRBV7-2 to TRBJ2-1; 9 nucleotides line up with TRBD2. V was pared by 3 bases and J by 3 bases, with 3 bases of the junction left unmatched. The CDR3 has 15 amino acids. Germline V lookup: CDR1 SGHTA, CDR2 FQGNSA. CDR3 nucleotide sequence: TGTGCCAGCAGCTTGAGCGGGAGGTACTACAATGAGCAGTTCTTC. It translates to CASSLSGRYYNEQFF.

The V gene is TRBV12-5, the J gene TRBJ2-3; 7 bases map to TRBD1. The CDR3 extends over 16 amino acids. V gave up 2 bases and J gave up 1 base; unmatched junction bases: 6. Germline V gene data show CDR1 as LGHNT and CDR2 as FRNRAP. Here the CDR3 DNA reads TGTGCTAGTGGTTTGAGGGGGACAGAAGGCACAGATACGCAGTATTTT. This gives the protein CASGLRGTEGTDTQYF.

This sequence joins TRBV28 and TRBJ1-2, with 10 bases identical to TRBD1. CDR3 size: 16 residues. Germline CDR1 and CDR2: MDHEN and SYDVKM. V shed 5 bases and J 8 bases; nucleotides not matched to a gene: 14. The CDR3, as DNA: TGTGCCAGCAGTGAACACGGACAGGGGGGCACAAACGGCTACACCTTC. The encoded protein is CASSEHGQGGTNGYTF.

The rearrangement joins TRBV21-1 to TRBJ2-4; the DNA was not used to check the table's D call, TRBD2. TRBV21-1 is annotated as a pseudogene. This CDR3 has 17 amino acids. CDR3 residues: CASSKDGLAGGENIQYF. DNA of the CDR3: TGTGCCAGCAGCAAAGATGGGCTAGCGGGTGGGGAAAACATTCAGTACTTC.

V usage is TRBV20-1 and J usage is TRBJ2-2, with TRBD1 matching 8 bases. Per germline, CDR1 DFQATT and CDR2 SNEGSKA (reference sequence). This CDR3 is built from 15 residues. V shed 3 bases and J 7 bases; nucleotides not matched to a gene: 10. The CDR3 nucleotides read TGCAGTGCTAGTGTGCCGGGACAGGATAACGGGGAGCTGTTTTTT. Residues: CSASVPGQDNGELFF.

The chain's CDR3 is CASSVSSGGRTDTQYF. The CDR3 bases are TGTGCCAGCAGTGTGTCTAGCGGGGGTCGCACAGATACGCAGTATTTT. The rearrangement joins TRBV6-1 to TRBJ2-3, with 10 bases aligning to TRBD2. The length of the CDR3 is 16 residues. The germline CDR1 and CDR2 sequences are MNHNS and SASEGT. Trimming cost V 4 bases and J 1 base; bases outside gene matches: 5.

J is TRBJ1-5 and V is TRBV27; D is ambiguous. The CDR3 is 13 residues long. CDR1 is MNHEY, CDR2 SMNVEV, per germline (reference sequence). V was pared by 0 bases and J by 7 bases, with 7 bases between. CDR3 sequence: CASSLSRRQPQHF. The CDR3 bases are TGTGCCAGCAGTTTATCGCGGAGACAGCCCCAGCATTTT.

The V gene is TRBV24-1, the J gene TRBJ2-5; 9 bases agree with TRBD1. The junction had 3 bases not matched to a gene; V was cut back by 3 bases and J by 5 bases. CDR3 size: 14 residues. In germline, CDR1 is KGHDR, CDR2 SFDVKD. The CDR3 nucleotides are TGTGCCACCAGTGATCGACAGGGGGGTGAGACCCAGTACTTC. It yields the protein CATSDRQGGETQYF.

The chain uses TRBV3-1 (or the pseudogene TRBV3-2) and TRBJ1-1; D is possibly TRBD1 (6 bases). V shed 7 bases and J shed 1 base, with 13 bases lying between them. This CDR3 has 14 amino acids. The germline gives CDR1 LGHDT, CDR2 YNNKEL (reference sequence). This CDR3 is CASNRGGRNTEAFF. CDR3 DNA sequence: TGTGCCAGCAACCGAGGGGGTAGGAACACTGAAGCTTTCTTT.

The chain couples TRBV28 to TRBJ2-7; D uncertain. The germline V gene encodes CDR1 MDHEN and CDR2 SYDVKM. The CDR3 length is 11 residues. The V and J ends lost 5 bases and 7 bases respectively, with 9 bases between them. CDR3 sequence (DNA): TGTGCCAGCAGTCCCCGTGTGGAGCAGTACTTC. It encodes CASSPRVEQYF.

This chain's CDR3 is CASRDTGWGYTF. The CDR3 coding sequence is TGTGCCAGCCGGGATACGGGATGGGGCTACACCTTC. The rearrangement uses TRBV12-3 or TRBV12-4 and TRBJ1-2, with unresolved D. The V and J ends lost 8 bases and 8 bases respectively, with 15 bases between them. This CDR3 has 12 amino acids.

The chain couples TRBV7-2 to TRBJ2-2; D unclear. CDR3 length: 15 residues. V was pared by 1 base and J by 3 bases, with 9 bases between. Per germline, CDR1 SGHTA and CDR2 FQGNSA. CDR3 residues: CASSLGLVDTGELFF. The DNA of the CDR3 is TGTGCCAGCAGCTTAGGGTTAGTGGACACCGGGGAGCTGTTTTTT.

CDR3 DNA: TGTGCCAGCAGTACAGGGGACAATCAGCCCCAGCATTTT. Amino acid sequence: CASSTGDNQPQHF. This chain uses TRBV3-1 (or the pseudogene TRBV3-2) with TRBJ1-5; 7 bases align to TRBD1. CDR1 is LGHDT and CDR2 is YNNKEL in the germline V gene (reference sequence). The junction had 2 bases not matched to a gene; V was cut back by 6 bases and J by 3 bases. The CDR3 consists of 13 residues.

The chain combines TRBV5-1 with TRBJ1-6; TRBD1 matches at 10 bases. This CDR3 has 16 residues. Germline CDR1 and CDR2: SGHRS and YFSETQ. V gave up 1 base and J gave up 7 bases; unmatched junction bases: 5. CDR3 protein: CASSLSAGQGNSPLHF. The CDR3 DNA is TGCGCCAGCAGCTTGTCAGCGGGACAGGGGAATTCACCCCTCCACTTT.

This chain joins TRBV7-2 and TRBJ1-5, with 7 nucleotides matching TRBD1. J gave up 4 bases and V 5 bases, and 11 bases lay outside the gene matches. The CDR3 loop spans 16 amino acids. Germline CDR1 and CDR2: SGHTA and FQGNSA. CDR3 in amino acids: CASSPRQGISNQPQHF. CDR3 DNA: TGTGCCAGCAGCCCCCGACAGGGAATCTCTAATCAGCCCCAGCATTTT. Full variable domain (rest looked up from reference TRBV7-2 and TRBJ1-5): GAGVSQSPSNKVTEKGKDVELRCDPISGHTALYWYRQSLGQGLEFLIYFQGNSAPDKSGLPSDRFSAERTGGSVSTLTIQRTQQEDSAVYLCASSPRQGISNQPQHFGDGTRLSIL.

Only a few counts were recorded for this clone. The rearrangement links TRBV24-1 to TRBJ1-2; the D gene is possibly TRBD1 (6 bases). V was trimmed by 8 bases and J by 6 bases, leaving 15 bases between them. Germline values: CDR1 KGHDR, CDR2 SFDVKD. This CDR3 is built from 13 residues. CDR3 region: CATNDRLGDGYTF. The CDR3 DNA sequence: TGTGCCACCAATGACAGGCTCGGGGATGGCTACACCTTC.

The chain recombines TRBV7-2 with TRBJ2-4, with a weak D call TRBD2 (6 bases). Germline loops: CDR1 SGHTA, CDR2 FQGNSA. The CDR3 has 11 residues. Trimming pared 3 bases from V and 12 bases from J, leaving 9 bases between. CDR3 amino acids: CASSFRGNQYF. Here the CDR3 DNA reads TGTGCCAGCAGCTTTCGGGGGAATCAGTACTTC.

The V gene is TRBV7-9, the J gene TRBJ2-1; 7 bases are shared with TRBD2. The CDR3 is 14 residues long. The V gene's germline CDR1 is SEHNR and CDR2 FQNEAQ (reference sequence). V was pared by 5 bases and J by 3 bases, with 4 bases of the junction left unmatched. This CDR3 is CASSLGTNYNEQFF. The CDR3 DNA follows: TGTGCCAGCAGCCTCGGGACTAACTACAATGAGCAGTTCTTC.

The chain combines TRBV18 with TRBJ1-3; unclear D gene. This CDR3 contains 15 residues. Germline loops: CDR1 KGHSH, CDR2 LQKENI. Trimming cost V 5 bases and J 0 bases, with 11 bases left between them. Here the CDR3 DNA reads TGTGCCAGCTCAATAGACACGGACTCTGGAAACACCATATATTTT. Translated: CASSIDTDSGNTIYF. Full variable domain (outside the CDR3, taken from reference TRBV18 and TRBJ1-3): NAGVMQNPRHLVRRRGQEARLRCSPMKGHSHVYWYRQLPEEGLKFMVYLQKENIIDESGMPKERFSAEFPKEGPSILRIQQVVRGDSAAYFCASSIDTDSGNTIYFGEGSWLTVV.